This TCR beta chain is drawn from a study of T-cell memory formation after mild COVID-19. For this clonotype: What it recognizes is unknown.

The study, taken as a whole, reports: Contracting CD4+ clones were located mainly in CM and EM, and CD8+ clones in EMRA.

5'RACE primed from the constant segment yielded TCR alpha and TCR beta cDNA libraries bearing sample barcodes and UMIs. TCRdb re-analysed the 5' RACE reads in MiXCR, keeping a single row per CDR3 protein. Of under 550,000 distinct CDR3 sequences in the sample, 15% to 20% are singletons; the top ten hold 12%. The receptor was derived from an adult woman who had mild COVID-19 (a few samples of this study predate the infection). Cell type and time point are not known. Sequenced sample: PBMCs or a T cell subset sorted from them (not recorded which).

As DNA, the CDR3 is TGTGCCAGCAGTCCCTTGCTGGGGAGGAACAATGAGCAGTTCTTC. Its protein product is CASSPLLGRNNEQFF. The chain joins TRBV12-3 or TRBV12-4 to TRBJ2-1; TRBD2 is a possible D gene (6 bases). CDR3 length: 15 residues. Trimming cost V 5 bases and J 5 bases, with 16 bases left between them.